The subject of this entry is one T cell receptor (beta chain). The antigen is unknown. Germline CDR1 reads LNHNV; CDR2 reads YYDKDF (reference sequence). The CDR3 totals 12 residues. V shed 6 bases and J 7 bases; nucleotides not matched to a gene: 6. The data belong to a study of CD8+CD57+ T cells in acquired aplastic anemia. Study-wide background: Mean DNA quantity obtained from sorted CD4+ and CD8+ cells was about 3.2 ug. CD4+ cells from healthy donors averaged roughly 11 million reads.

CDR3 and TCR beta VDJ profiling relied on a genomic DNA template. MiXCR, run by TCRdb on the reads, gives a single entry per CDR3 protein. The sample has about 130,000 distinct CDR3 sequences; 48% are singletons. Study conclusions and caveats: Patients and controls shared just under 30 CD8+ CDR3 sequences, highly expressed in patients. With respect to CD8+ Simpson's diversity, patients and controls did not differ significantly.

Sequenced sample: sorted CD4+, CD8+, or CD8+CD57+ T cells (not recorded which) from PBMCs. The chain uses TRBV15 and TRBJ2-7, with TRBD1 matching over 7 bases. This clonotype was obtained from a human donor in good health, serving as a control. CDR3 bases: TGTGCCACCAGTACAGGGGTGGGGGAGCAGTACTTC. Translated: CATSTGVGEQYF. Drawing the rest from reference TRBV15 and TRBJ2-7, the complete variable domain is DAMVIQNPRYQVTQFGKPVTLSCSQTLNHNVMYWYQQKSSQAPKLLFHYYDKDFNNEADTPDNFQSRRPNTSFCFLDIRSPGLGDTAMYLCATSTGVGEQYFGPGTRLTVT.